This record looks at one T cell receptor (beta chain) sequence and its context. Its antigen has not been determined. Taken from cysteine to phenylalanine, the CDR3 has 12 residues. No DNA sequence is on record. The CDR1 and CDR2 encoded by the germline V gene (reference sequence) are MNHEY and SMNVEV. A commercial ELISA kit detecting HCMV-specific IgG in serum was used to determine HCMV serostatus. Peripheral blood mononuclear cells were isolated from blood by Ficoll density gradient centrifugation. The data originate from a study of T cells expressing NK-cell markers (dated by TCRdb to 2020 to 2022). For the study in its entirety: TCR beta-chain repertoires were profiled in sorted CD3+CD56+NKG2C+, CD3+CD56+NKG2C- and CD3+CD56-NKG2C+ T-cell subsets from several donors. Libraries were sequenced as 2 x 150 bp reads on Illumina HiSeq 2000/2500, MiSeq or NextSeq. The study sequenced eight donors, all healthy volunteers chosen at random: three men and five women. Seven of the eight sequenced donors were HCMV-seropositive and one was HCMV-seronegative. The study at large found these results: Whether the expanded NKG2C-expressing T cell clones were specific for HCMV antigens remained unclear. In over 5 donors, the dominant CD3+CD56+NKG2C+ clonotypes were among the top 10 CD8+ clonotypes and accounted for roughly 1.0-8% of CD8+ T cells. Those dominant clonotypes were again the most abundant among CD3+CD56-NKG2C+ cells in a few donors, at roughly 25-60.1%.

The run used an Illumina HiSeq 2000. TCR beta cDNA libraries were prepared using 5'RACE template switching, which introduced a universal primer site and unique molecular identifiers. cDNA synthesis was primed from the TCR beta constant segment, followed by two successive PCR amplification steps. For the original study's pipeline: MIGEC handled demultiplexing of the reads and grouping by UMI, while MiTCR was used to assemble and quantify clonotypes. Only TCR cDNA sequences supported by at least two reads were kept to exclude erroneous sequences. Downstream repertoire analysis used the tcR package, and clonotypes were matched across fractions by CDR3 nucleotide sequence plus V segment. VDJmatch was used to annotate antigen specificity against VDJdb, with one amino acid substitution in CDR3 permitted. TCRdb reprocessed the public reads and reports one entry per CDR3 protein sequence, without DNA. TCRdb, rather than the study authors, made the V and J calls. This sample's clone table shows roughly 430,000 distinct CDR3 sequences. The ten largest clones represent 7.3% of the sample.

The receptor was isolated from a woman between 18 and 70 years old in good health. Sequencing input: blood T cells: a sorted CD56 or NKG2C T cell subset, CD4+ or CD8+ T cells, or bulk PBMC T cells (not recorded which). The chain is assembled from TRBV27 and TRBJ2-7; the D call of TRBD2 rests on TCRdb alone, since no DNA is present to check it. The CDR3 protein: CASSLGGFEQYF.